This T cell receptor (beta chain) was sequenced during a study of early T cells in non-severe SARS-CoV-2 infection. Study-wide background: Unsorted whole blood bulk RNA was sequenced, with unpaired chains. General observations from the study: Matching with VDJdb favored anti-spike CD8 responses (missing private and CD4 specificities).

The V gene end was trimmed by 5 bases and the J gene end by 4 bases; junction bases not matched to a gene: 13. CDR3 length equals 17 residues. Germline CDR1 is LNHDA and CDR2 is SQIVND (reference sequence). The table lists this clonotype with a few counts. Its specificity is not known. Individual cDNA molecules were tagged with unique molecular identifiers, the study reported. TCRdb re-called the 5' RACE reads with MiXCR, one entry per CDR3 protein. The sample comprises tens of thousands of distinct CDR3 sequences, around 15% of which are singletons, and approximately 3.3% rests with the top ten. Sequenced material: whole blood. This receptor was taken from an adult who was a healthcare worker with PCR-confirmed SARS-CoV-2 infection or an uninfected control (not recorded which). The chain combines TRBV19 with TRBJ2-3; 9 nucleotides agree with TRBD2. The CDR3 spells CASSGLAGKKYADTQYF. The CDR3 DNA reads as TGTGCCAGTAGTGGGCTAGCGGGGAAGAAATACGCAGATACGCAGTATTTT. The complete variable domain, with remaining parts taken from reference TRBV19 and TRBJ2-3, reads DGGITQSPKYLFRKEGQNVTLSCEQNLNHDAMYWYRQDPGQGLRLIYYSQIVNDFQKGDIAEGYSVSREKKESFPLTVTSAQKNPTAFYLCASSGLAGKKYADTQYFGPGTRLTVL.